The 32 T cell receptor beta chains below were found in one sample sequenced in a study of OX40 agonist ivuxolimab in advanced cancers. TCRdb's copy holds only in-frame clones and misses some; the assay was immunoSEQ multiplex PCR. Of around 80,000 clones in the sample, 87% were seen once. This sample comprised CD4+ or CD8+ T cells sorted from blood, obtained in a trial of the OX40 agonist ivuxolimab. The source of these receptors is an adult with an advanced solid tumor such as melanoma, head and neck, liver or kidney cancer.

The rearrangement uses TRBV25-1 and TRBJ2-3; no clear D. Trimming left V 1 base short and J 4 bases short, with 12 bases between. The CDR3 runs to 15 residues. Germline assignment: CDR1 MGHDK and CDR2 SYGVNS. The CDR3 DNA is TGTGCCAGCAGTGAATCGAGGATAGCTTCAGATACGCAGTATTTT. It translates to CASSESRIASDTQYF.

This clone was observed once. The chain is built from TRBV18 and TRBJ1-4, with D hard to call. V lost 0 bases and J lost 8, with 10 bases in between. Germline V gene sequence: CDR1 KGHSH, CDR2 LQKENI. The CDR3 covers 14 residues. The CDR3 region has the DNA TGTGCCAGCTCACCACCCGGGTTAGGCGAAAAACTGTTTTTT. This codes for CASSPPGLGEKLFF.

The chain couples TRBV7-2 to TRBJ2-3; D is unresolved. V lost 5 bases and J lost 4, with 7 bases in between. Germline V lookup: CDR1 SGHTA, CDR2 FQGNSA. The CDR3 has 12 amino acids. CDR3 coding DNA: TGTGCCAGCAGCCCCCTTGCAGATACGCAGTATTTT. Translating it yields CASSPLADTQYF. The variable domain in full, completed from reference TRBV7-2 and TRBJ2-3, reads GAGVSQSPSNKVTEKGKDVELRCDPISGHTALYWYRQSLGQGLEFLIYFQGNSAPDKSGLPSDRFSAERTGGSVSTLTIQRTQQEDSAVYLCASSPLADTQYFGPGTRLTVL.

V gene TRBV28 combines with J gene TRBJ2-7, with TRBD1 matching 9 bases. Germline-derived CDR1 and CDR2 are MDHEN and SYDVKM. This CDR3 is built from 17 residues. V was pared by 1 base and J by 6 bases, with 13 bases of the junction left unmatched. CDR3 DNA sequence: TGTGCCAGCAGTTTATTCACGTGGCAAAGGACAGGGGTCGAGCAGTACTTC. Protein product: CASSLFTWQRTGVEQYF.

The J gene is TRBJ2-7, the V gene TRBV7-9; D perhaps matches TRBD2 (6 bases). The CDR3 length is 15 residues. Germline V CDR1 and CDR2: SEHNR, FQNEAQ (reference sequence). V lost 5 bases, J lost 5 bases, and 19 bases lay in between. The DNA for the CDR3 is TGTGCCAGCAGCCCAACCGGGGCGGGACTTAACGAGCAGTACTTC. As protein: CASSPTGAGLNEQYF. Filled out from reference TRBV7-9 and TRBJ2-7, the complete variable domain reads DTGVSQNPRHKITKRGQNVTFRCDPISEHNRLYWYRQTLGQGPEFLTYFQNEAQLEKSRLLSDRFSAERPKGSFSTLEIQRTEQGDSAMYLCASSPTGAGLNEQYFGPGTRLTVT.

The J gene is TRBJ2-7, the V gene TRBV6-1; no firm D call. V lost 1 base to trimming and J lost 2 bases, with 6 bases between them. This CDR3 has 13 amino acids. The germline CDR1 and CDR2 sequences are MNHNS and SASEGT. CDR3 loop: CASSEGGTYEQYF. In DNA form, the CDR3 reads TGTGCCAGCAGTGAAGGGGGTACCTACGAGCAGTACTTC.

This CDR3 is CASRTGSSYEQYF. The CDR3 nucleotides are TGTGCCAGCAGAACCGGGAGCTCCTACGAGCAGTACTTC. This chain connects TRBV25-1 to TRBJ2-7, with a possible D match to TRBD2 (6 bases). The V end was cut by 6 bases, the J end by 0 bases, with 9 bases between. CDR1 MGHDK and CDR2 SYGVNS come from the germline V gene. This CDR3 spans 13 amino acids.

This chain connects TRBV6-6 to TRBJ2-7, with a tentative D call TRBD2 (5 bases). The CDR3 has 14 amino acids. The germline CDR1 and CDR2 sequences are MNHNY and SVGAGI (reference sequence). V was pared by 4 bases and J by 0 bases, with 10 bases between. The chain's CDR3 is CASSSKLGSYEQYF. As DNA, the CDR3 is TGTGCCAGCAGTTCAAAACTAGGCTCCTACGAGCAGTACTTC.

This clone appeared once. This chain connects TRBV30 to TRBJ2-5; D perhaps matches TRBD1 (5 bases). CDR1 GTSNPN and CDR2 SVGIG come from the germline V gene (reference sequence). The CDR3 has 15 amino acids. Trimming took off 0 bases at V and 5 bases at J, with 16 bases between the two ends. The CDR3 here is CAWSVDTGNWETQYF. The CDR3, as DNA: TGTGCCTGGAGTGTAGATACAGGAAATTGGGAGACCCAGTACTTC.

This sequence joins TRBV11-2 and TRBJ2-1; 12 bases agree with TRBD2. V lost 2 bases to trimming and J lost 7 bases; unmatched junction nucleotides: 9. CDR3 length: 17 amino acids. CDR1 SGHAT and CDR2 FQNNGV come from the germline V gene. The CDR3 sequence is CASSLRQLAGGRNEQFF. The CDR3 DNA sequence: TGTGCCAGCAGCTTAAGGCAACTAGCGGGGGGTCGGAATGAGCAGTTCTTC.

This clone is a singleton in its sample. The chain combines TRBV6-6 with TRBJ2-7; TRBD1 might be the D (6 bases). Germline V gene sequence: CDR1 MNHNY, CDR2 SVGAGI (reference sequence). The V end lost 5 bases, the J end lost 3 bases, and 14 bases lay between the germline ends. The CDR3 loop spans 14 amino acids. CDR3 sequence (DNA): TGTGCCAGCAGTGATCGACAGGACCGCTACGAGCAGTACTTC. Protein sequence: CASSDRQDRYEQYF.

This clone was picked up one time. The genes are TRBV7-2 and TRBJ2-7, with 11 bases lining up with TRBD2. V gave up 0 bases and J gave up 4 bases; unmatched junction bases: 2. This CDR3 is 15 amino acids long. Germline V CDR1 and CDR2: SGHTA, FQGNSA. CDR3 protein: CASSLATSGGYEQYF. The CDR3 DNA reads TGTGCCAGCAGCTTAGCCACTAGCGGGGGTTACGAGCAGTACTTC.

The chain joins TRBV7-2 to TRBJ2-5, with 10 bases identical to TRBD2. Trimming removed 2 bases from V and 6 bases from J; junction bases left unmatched: 6. Germline V CDR1 and CDR2: SGHTA, FQGNSA. The CDR3 is 15 amino acids. The CDR3 reads CASSLSGGAGQTQYF. CDR3 nucleotides: TGTGCCAGCAGCTTAAGCGGGGGGGCCGGGCAGACCCAGTACTTC.

The chain employs TRBV4-1 and TRBJ1-4; D is unresolved. V dropped 0 bases and J dropped 6 bases, with 17 bases sitting between them. The CDR3 contains 17 residues. CDR1 is MGHRA, CDR2 YSYEKL, per germline. DNA of the CDR3: TGCGCCAGCAGCCAAGACGAGAACTACAAGGGTGATGAAAAACTGTTTTTT. Translated, it gives CASSQDENYKGDEKLFF.

This clone has just one count. The V and J genes are TRBV5-1 and TRBJ1-3; D is uncertain. The CDR3 is 16 residues long. Germline loops: CDR1 SGHRS, CDR2 YFSETQ. V was pared by 0 bases and J by 0 bases, with 10 bases between. The CDR3 nucleotides read TGCGCCAGCAGCTTGGCCGGTAGGCCCTCTGGAAACACCATATATTTT. Its protein product is CASSLAGRPSGNTIYF.

In nucleotides, the CDR3 is TGTGCCAGTAGTATAGGAAAGGGGTTTCCTAACTATGGCTACACCTTC. Residues: CASSIGKGFPNYGYTF. V is TRBV19 and J is TRBJ1-2, with D perhaps TRBD1 (5 bases). V shed 1 base and J shed 0 bases, with 12 bases lying between them. The CDR3 has 16 residues. The V gene's germline CDR1 is LNHDA and CDR2 SQIVND (reference sequence).

The chain combines TRBV5-1 with TRBJ1-1; TRBD1 agrees at 7 bases. Germline V gene lookup returns CDR1 SGHRS and CDR2 YFSETQ. Trimming took 4 bases from V and 3 from J; bases not matched to a gene: 12. CDR3 size: 16 residues. CDR3 in amino acids: CASSPTGVGGHTEAFF. Here the CDR3 DNA reads TGCGCCAGCAGCCCAACAGGGGTTGGTGGGCACACTGAAGCTTTCTTT.

The chain is built from TRBV7-8 and TRBJ2-4; perhaps TRBD2 as D (6 bases). Germline assignment: CDR1 SGHVS and CDR2 FQNEAQ. This CDR3 has 14 amino acids. V lost 5 bases and J 7 bases, leaving 15 bases between the germline ends. CDR3 protein: CASSLREGGNIQYF. As DNA, the CDR3 is TGTGCCAGCAGCCTGAGGGAAGGAGGGAACATTCAGTACTTC.

V gene TRBV30 combines with J gene TRBJ1-6; no clear D. The germline V and J ends were trimmed by 0 bases and 8 bases, with 14 bases remaining between them. Germline assignment: CDR1 GTSNPN and CDR2 SVGIG (reference sequence). CDR3 length: 15 amino acids. The CDR3 is CAWSVYGVSDSPLHF. In nucleotides, the CDR3 is TGTGCCTGGAGTGTATACGGGGTATCCGATTCACCCCTCCACTTT.

The CDR3 DNA reads as TGTGCCAGCAGCTTTAGGCGGGGGGGCACCGGGGAGCAGTACTTC. Translating gives CASSFRRGGTGEQYF. The chain carries TRBV7-2 and TRBJ2-7; 9 nucleotides line up with TRBD2. CDR3 length: 15 residues. Germline values: CDR1 SGHTA, CDR2 FQGNSA. Trimming removed 3 bases from V and 7 bases from J; junction bases left unmatched: 10.

The chain uses TRBV5-4 and TRBJ2-5; D uncertain. The CDR3 sequence is 14 residues long. Per the germline V gene, CDR1 is SGHNT and CDR2 is YYREEE (reference sequence). V lost 2 bases and J lost 4, with 12 bases in between. In DNA form, the CDR3 reads TGTGCCAGCAGCTTCGCCGGCGGTTTAGAGACCCAGTACTTC. Residues: CASSFAGGLETQYF.

This chain connects TRBV5-1 to TRBJ1-2; possibly TRBD1 for D (6 bases). This CDR3 spans 14 amino acids. Per germline, CDR1 SGHRS and CDR2 YFSETQ. Trimming removed 3 bases from V and 3 bases from J, with 12 bases in between. CDR3 nucleotides: TGCGCCAGCAGCTCGACAGGATCCTACTATGGCTACACCTTC. Protein: CASSSTGSYYGYTF.

The chain carries TRBV7-6 and TRBJ1-1, with TRBD1 as a possible D gene (5 bases). The CDR3 is 12 residues long. Germline lookup yields CDR1 SGHVS and CDR2 FNYEAQ. Trimming stripped 6 bases from V and 1 base from J, with 6 bases between. The CDR3 nucleotides read TGTGCCAGCAGTCAGGGGAACACTGAAGCTTTCTTT. This gives the protein CASSQGNTEAFF.

The rearrangement uses TRBV4-1 and TRBJ1-3; no firm D call. The germline gives CDR1 MGHRA, CDR2 YSYEKL. V lost 4 bases, J lost 4 bases, and 11 bases lay in between. The CDR3 spans 14 residues. The CDR3 reads CASSPTVAGNTIYF. DNA of the CDR3: TGCGCCAGCAGCCCCACGGTCGCAGGAAACACCATATATTTT.

This clone came up a few times. Other nucleotide sequences in the sample specify the same CDR3. The J gene is TRBJ2-5, the V gene TRBV11-2; D unclear. Trimming cost V 1 base and J 5 bases, with 2 bases left between them. The CDR3 is 11 residues long. CDR1 and CDR2 (germline): SGHAT, FQNNGV. The CDR3 sequence: CASSLGETQYF. CDR3 nucleotides: TGTGCCAGCAGCTTAGGCGAGACCCAGTACTTC.

The chain joins TRBV15 to TRBJ1-2; 7 positions agree with TRBD1. V lost 1 base, J lost 4 bases, and 3 bases stayed unmatched. The CDR3 is 14 residues long. Germline V gene data show CDR1 as LNHNV and CDR2 as YYDKDF (reference sequence). Here the CDR3 reads CATSRGGTAYGYTF. For the CDR3, the DNA is TGTGCCACCAGCAGAGGAGGGACAGCCTATGGCTACACCTTC.

J is TRBJ1-5 and V is TRBV10-2, with a tentative D call TRBD1 (5 bases). The CDR3 length is 16 residues. In germline, CDR1 is WSHSY, CDR2 SAAADI. Between the trimmed V and J ends, which lost 0 bases and 1 base, there was a span of 10 bases. CDR3 amino acids: CASSESAGRSNQPQHF. The CDR3 bases are TGCGCCAGCAGTGAGTCGGCAGGGAGGAGCAATCAGCCCCAGCATTTT.

V and J are TRBV7-9 and TRBJ1-5; D not certain. The CDR3 consists of 14 residues. CDR1 and CDR2 from the germline V gene are SEHNR and FQNEAQ (reference sequence). The V and J ends lost 6 bases and 5 bases respectively, with 14 bases between them. This chain's CDR3 is CASSADRFDQPQHF. In DNA, the CDR3 is TGTGCCAGCAGTGCGGACCGTTTTGATCAGCCCCAGCATTTT.

This chain uses TRBV5-1 with TRBJ2-2; 10 positions match TRBD1. Germline V gene lookup returns CDR1 SGHRS and CDR2 YFSETQ. V gave up 4 bases and J gave up 5 bases; unmatched junction bases: 5. The CDR3 spans 15 residues. For the CDR3, the DNA is TGCGCCAGCAGCCCGGGACAGGGGATGACCGGGGAGCTGTTTTTT. The encoded protein is CASSPGQGMTGELFF.

V and J are TRBV5-1 and TRBJ2-5; 12 bases agree with TRBD2. The germline CDR1 and CDR2 sequences are SGHRS and YFSETQ. The CDR3 runs to 16 residues. V shed 3 bases and J 1 base; nucleotides not matched to a gene: 4. The CDR3 DNA reads as TGCGCCAGCAGCTCGGGGACTAGCGGGCGCCAAGAGACCCAGTACTTC. Its translation: CASSSGTSGRQETQYF.

This chain links TRBV5-6 with TRBJ2-2; D is unresolved. V was trimmed by 6 bases and J by 2 bases, leaving 14 bases between them. The germline CDR1 and CDR2 sequences are SGHDT and YYEEEE. There are 15 residues in the CDR3. The CDR3 DNA reads as TGTGCCAGCACCCTCGGGCTAGGTAACACCGGGGAGCTGTTTTTT. Translating it yields CASTLGLGNTGELFF. Looking up the rest from reference TRBV5-6 and TRBJ2-2 gives the full variable domain: DAGVTQSPTHLIKTRGQQVTLRCSPKSGHDTVSWYQQALGQGPQFIFQYYEEEERQRGNFPDRFSGHQFPNYSSELNVNALLLGDSALYLCASTLGLGNTGELFFGEGSRLTVL.

Only a few counts were recorded for this clone. The chain combines TRBV14 with TRBJ1-4; the D gene is possibly TRBD1 (6 bases). Trimming pared 4 bases from V and 6 bases from J, leaving 12 bases between. The CDR3 sequence is 14 residues long. Per the germline V gene, CDR1 is SGHDN and CDR2 is FVKESK. The CDR3 region is CASSRRGKYEKLFF. The CDR3 DNA reads as TGTGCCAGCAGCCGGAGGGGGAAATATGAAAAACTGTTTTTT.